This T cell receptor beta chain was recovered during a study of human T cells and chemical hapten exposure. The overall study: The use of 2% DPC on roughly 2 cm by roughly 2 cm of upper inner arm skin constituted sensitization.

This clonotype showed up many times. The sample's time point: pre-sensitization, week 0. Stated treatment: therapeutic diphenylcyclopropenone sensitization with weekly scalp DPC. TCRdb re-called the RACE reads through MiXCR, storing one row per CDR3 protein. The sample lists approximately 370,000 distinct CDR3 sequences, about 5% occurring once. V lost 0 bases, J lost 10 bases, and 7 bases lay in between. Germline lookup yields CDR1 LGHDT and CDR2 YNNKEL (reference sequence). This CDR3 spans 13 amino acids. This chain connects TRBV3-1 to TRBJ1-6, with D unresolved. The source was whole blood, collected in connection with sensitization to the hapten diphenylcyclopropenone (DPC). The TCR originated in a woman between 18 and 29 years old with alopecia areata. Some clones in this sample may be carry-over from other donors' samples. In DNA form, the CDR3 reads TGTGCCAGCAGCCAAGATCAACGGTCACCCCTCCACTTT. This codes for CASSQDQRSPLHF.